The source of this TCR beta chain is a study of shared clonotypes between healthy human individuals. About this clone itself: The antigen remains unidentified.

Authors' processing steps: ImmunoSEQ supplied junction-only sequences lacking quality scores, so filtering was different. Generated by immunoSEQ multiplex PCR, the TCRdb table keeps only in-frame clones and is missing some. The DNA was the basis for D and trimming; V, J and clone size are from that table. Of about 2.4 million clones in the sample, more than 85% were seen once. Trimming took 4 bases from V and 2 from J, leaving 17 bases between them. Germline CDR1 and CDR2: LNHDA and SQIVND (reference sequence). The CDR3 covers 16 residues. Broader study findings: Investigators collected only blood, and repertoires in tissues likely differ.

The donor population consisted of healthy HIV-negative adults with no recent acute infections or vaccinations. The receptor's source is a man aged 18 to 35 in good health. Some clones in this sample may be carry-over from other donors' samples. This chain connects TRBV19 to TRBJ2-5, with D possibly TRBD1 on 6 matching bases. The sequencing sample was made of naive CD4+ T cells from PBMCs. Indicated subset: CD45RA+ positively selected. CDR3 protein: CASSNWDTRWQETQYF. The CDR3 nucleotides read TGTGCCAGTAGTAACTGGGACACACGGTGGCAAGAGACCCAGTACTTC.